Presented here are 29 T cell receptor beta chains from one specimen sequenced in a study of OX40 agonist ivuxolimab in advanced cancers. This table comes from immunoSEQ multiplex PCR, and its TCRdb copy is limited to in-frame clones, with some not included. There are 43,000 or so clones in the sample; around nine tenths occur only once, and about 11% lies in the top ten. The sample in question was CD4+ or CD8+ T cells sorted from blood, obtained in a trial of the OX40 agonist ivuxolimab. These receptors came from an adult with an advanced solid tumor such as melanoma, head and neck, liver or kidney cancer.

This chain joins TRBV4-1 and TRBJ2-1, with TRBD2 identical over 9 bases. This CDR3 region has 17 residues. CDR1 is MGHRA and CDR2 is YSYEKL in the germline V gene. With V trimmed by 3 bases and J by 5 bases, 11 bases remained unmatched. CDR3 sequence: CASSQFPEREVNNEQFF. The CDR3 region has the DNA TGCGCCAGCAGCCAGTTCCCCGAGCGGGAGGTTAACAATGAGCAGTTCTTC.

The CDR3 nucleotides are TGTGCCAGCAGCTTAGCTCGGCAGGGGGAGTTCAATGAGCAGTTCTTC. This encodes CASSLARQGEFNEQFF. The chain couples TRBV11-2 to TRBJ2-1; 7 bases line up with TRBD1. There are 16 residues in the CDR3. Germline V gene lookup returns CDR1 SGHAT and CDR2 FQNNGV. Trimming removed 1 base from V and 6 bases from J; junction bases left unmatched: 9.

This rearrangement joins TRBV20-1 to TRBJ2-1; TRBD1 is a possible D gene (6 bases). CDR1 is DFQATT, CDR2 SNEGSKA, per germline (reference sequence). The CDR3 consists of 11 residues. V lost 7 bases to trimming and J lost 8 bases, with 12 bases between them. CDR3 sequence (DNA): TGCAGTGGGGCAGGGGCGGATGAGCAGTTCTTC. Protein sequence: CSGAGADEQFF.

The chain is built from TRBV27 and TRBJ2-3; no firm D call. CDR1 and CDR2 from the germline V gene are MNHEY and SMNVEV (reference sequence). Trimming took 3 bases from V and 0 from J, leaving 10 bases between them. The CDR3 runs to 15 residues. The chain's CDR3 is CASSFFAGSTDTQYF. The CDR3 DNA reads as TGTGCCAGCAGTTTCTTTGCAGGAAGCACAGATACGCAGTATTTT.

Details on this clone: The same CDR3 is also encoded by other DNA sequences in this sample. The chain carries TRBV2 and TRBJ2-2; D might be TRBD2 (6 bases). The germline V gene encodes CDR1 SNHLY and CDR2 FYNNEI. The CDR3 covers 15 residues. Trimming shortened V by 1 base and J by 3 bases, and 9 bases separated the two germline ends. CDR3 loop: CASSEGGLYTGELFF. The DNA of the CDR3 is TGTGCCAGCAGTGAAGGGGGACTGTACACCGGGGAGCTGTTTTTT.

The V gene is TRBV4-2, the J gene TRBJ2-7; D call uncertain. CDR3 size: 15 residues. The V end lost 1 base, the J end lost 0 bases, and 10 bases lay between the germline ends. Germline V gene lookup returns CDR1 LGHNA and CDR2 YNFKEQ. The CDR3 is CASSQVLTSSYEQYF. The CDR3 DNA reads as TGTGCCAGCAGCCAAGTTCTTACCAGCTCCTACGAGCAGTACTTC.

This chain connects TRBV5-6 to TRBJ1-1; D gene ambiguous. This CDR3 has 13 residues. Trimming left V 0 bases short and J 1 base short, with 4 bases between. Germline V CDR1 and CDR2: SGHDT, YYEEEE. Here the CDR3 DNA reads TGTGCCAGCAGCTTGGGTGGGAACACTGAAGCTTTCTTT. Translation: CASSLGGNTEAFF.

V is TRBV6-1 and J is TRBJ2-7; the D gene is possibly TRBD1 (6 bases). CDR1 is MNHNS and CDR2 is SASEGT in the germline V gene. V lost 8 bases and J 0 bases, leaving 8 bases between the germline ends. The CDR3 sequence is 12 residues long. CDR3 nucleotide sequence: TGTGCCAGCTGGACAGTCTCCTACGAGCAGTACTTC. Its protein product is CASWTVSYEQYF.

The rearrangement uses TRBV19 and TRBJ1-2, with 8 bases matching TRBD1. Germline assignment: CDR1 LNHDA and CDR2 SQIVND (reference sequence). Losses at the gene ends were 6 bases for V and 8 bases for J; bases not matched to a gene: 8. CDR3 size: 13 residues. CDR3 residues: CASRWQGAWGYTF. The CDR3 coding sequence is TGTGCCAGTAGATGGCAGGGGGCGTGGGGCTACACCTTC.

V is TRBV29-1 and J is TRBJ2-7, with TRBD2 identical over 7 bases. Germline V lookup: CDR1 SQVTM, CDR2 ANQGSEA. V gave up 8 bases and J gave up 4 bases; unmatched junction bases: 11. CDR3 length: 13 amino acids. The CDR3 spells CSFQSGNSYEQYF. The CDR3 nucleotides read TGCAGCTTTCAAAGCGGGAATTCGTACGAGCAGTACTTC.

This clone appeared a single time. This rearrangement joins TRBV19 to TRBJ2-1; 12 bases agree with TRBD2. This CDR3 has 15 residues. Germline loops: CDR1 LNHDA, CDR2 SQIVND (reference sequence). V dropped 2 bases and J dropped 9; count of bases not matched to a gene: 5. CDR3 bases: TGTGCCAGTAGTATATCGACTAGCGGGAGTAGTGAGCAGTTCTTC. The encoded protein is CASSISTSGSSEQFF.

V gene TRBV10-2 combines with J gene TRBJ2-2, with TRBD2 identical over 12 bases. This CDR3 has 17 residues. The germline gives CDR1 WSHSY, CDR2 SAAADI. J lost 5 bases, V lost 2 bases, and 6 bases had no gene match. This CDR3 is CASSERTSGAETGELFF. In nucleotides, the CDR3 is TGCGCCAGCAGTGAGAGGACTAGCGGGGCCGAGACCGGGGAGCTGTTTTTT.

This sequence joins TRBV7-9 and TRBJ1-2, with a possible D match to TRBD1 (5 bases). Germline V lookup: CDR1 SEHNR, CDR2 FQNEAQ (reference sequence). V lost 5 bases to trimming and J lost 5 bases, with 15 bases between them. This CDR3 contains 14 residues. This CDR3 reads CASSHADRRYGYTF. CDR3 in DNA: TGTGCCAGCAGCCATGCCGACAGAAGATATGGCTACACCTTC.

V is TRBV7-8 and J is TRBJ1-5; D is possibly TRBD1 (5 bases). V was clipped by 5 bases and J by 0 bases, with 14 bases between them. This CDR3 comprises 16 residues. CDR1 SGHVS and CDR2 FQNEAQ come from the germline V gene. The CDR3 reads CASSGGSRLSNQPQHF. The CDR3 nucleotides read TGTGCCAGCAGCGGGGGGAGTAGGCTTAGCAATCAGCCCCAGCATTTT.

The chain recombines TRBV7-3 with TRBJ1-4; D is perhaps TRBD1 (5 bases). This CDR3 contains 16 residues. With 5 bases removed from V and 0 bases from J, the gap between germline ends came to 13 bases. CDR1 is SGHTA, CDR2 FQGTGA, per germline. The CDR3 DNA reads as TGTGCCAGCAGCCCAACCTCAGGGACAACTAATGAAAAACTGTTTTTT. This gives the protein CASSPTSGTTNEKLFF. The variable domain in full, completed from reference TRBV7-3 and TRBJ1-4, reads GAGVSQTPSNKVTEKGKYVELRCDPISGHTALYWYRQSLGQGPEFLIYFQGTGAADDSGLPNDRFFAVRPEGSVSTLKIQRTERGDSAVYLCASSPTSGTTNEKLFFGSGTQLSVL.

This chain joins TRBV28 and TRBJ1-6, with D maybe TRBD1 (6 bases). The germline V and J ends were trimmed by 5 bases and 9 bases, with 14 bases remaining between them. CDR1 and CDR2 (germline): MDHEN, SYDVKM. The CDR3 is made up of 14 amino acids. The CDR3, as DNA: TGTGCCAGCAGTCTCGGGACAACGGGTTCACCCCTCCACTTT. Protein sequence: CASSLGTTGSPLHF.

The genes are TRBV14 and TRBJ2-3; 9 bases fit TRBD2. The germline gives CDR1 SGHDN, CDR2 FVKESK. Unmatched junction bases numbered 11, after V lost 3 bases and J lost 7 bases. The CDR3 consists of 16 residues. CDR3 nucleotides: TGTGCCAGCAGCCACCCCGGGCTAGCGGGACTAAATACGCAGTATTTT. This codes for CASSHPGLAGLNTQYF.

The chain recombines TRBV6-5 with TRBJ2-1; 8 bases agree with TRBD2. Per germline, CDR1 MNHEY and CDR2 SVGAGI. Trimming removed 2 bases from V and 5 bases from J; junction bases left unmatched: 5. CDR3 length: 15 amino acids. The CDR3 nucleotides read TGTGCCAGCAGTTACGGAGCGGGAGTAGACAATGAGCAGTTCTTC. It specifies CASSYGAGVDNEQFF.

V and J are TRBV5-1 and TRBJ2-1, with D maybe TRBD2 (5 bases). The V and J ends lost 4 bases and 5 bases respectively, with 7 bases between them. Germline CDR1 reads SGHRS; CDR2 reads YFSETQ. The CDR3 has 12 amino acids. As DNA, the CDR3 is TGCGCCAGCAGCCTAGCAAACAATGAGCAGTTCTTC. This translates into CASSLANNEQFF.

The gene calls are TRBV7-9 and TRBJ2-5; D could derive from TRBD1 or TRBD2 (5 bases each). The CDR3 has 16 amino acids. V shed 7 bases and J shed 0 bases, with 18 bases lying between them. The germline CDR1 and CDR2 sequences are SEHNR and FQNEAQ (reference sequence). The CDR3 bases are TGTGCCAGCACCCCCCGGGACCCAGGGTACCAAGAGACCCAGTACTTC. This translates into CASTPRDPGYQETQYF.

The chain links TRBV9 to TRBJ2-1; maybe TRBD2 (6 bases). V lost 4 bases to trimming and J lost 0 bases, with 14 bases between them. This CDR3 contains 16 residues. CDR1 is SGDLS and CDR2 is YYNGEE in the germline V gene. The CDR3 spells CASSPPSGSSYNEQFF. The CDR3 nucleotides read TGTGCCAGCAGCCCCCCTTCCGGGAGCTCCTACAATGAGCAGTTCTTC.

This rearrangement joins TRBV7-9 to TRBJ2-1; maybe TRBD2 (6 bases). Trimming stripped 5 bases from V and 1 base from J, with 12 bases between. Germline CDR1 reads SEHNR; CDR2 reads FQNEAQ (reference sequence). CDR3 size: 15 residues. The CDR3 sequence: CASSPRDSSYNEQFF. The CDR3 nucleotides read TGTGCCAGCAGCCCAAGGGACTCTTCCTACAATGAGCAGTTCTTC. Based on the CDR3 plus reference TRBV7-9 and TRBJ2-1, the full variable domain is DTGVSQNPRHKITKRGQNVTFRCDPISEHNRLYWYRQTLGQGPEFLTYFQNEAQLEKSRLLSDRFSAERPKGSFSTLEIQRTEQGDSAMYLCASSPRDSSYNEQFFGPGTRLTVL.

This clone has a single count. The chain couples TRBV11-2 to TRBJ2-3; tentative D call: TRBD2 (7 bases). The CDR3 consists of 18 residues. V was clipped by 1 base and J by 0 bases, with 17 bases between them. Germline assignment: CDR1 SGHAT and CDR2 FQNNGV. As DNA, the CDR3 is TGTGCCAGCAGCTTAGGAGGGGGAGGGACCTATAGCACAGATACGCAGTATTTT. It translates to CASSLGGGGTYSTDTQYF. Filled out from reference TRBV11-2 and TRBJ2-3, the complete variable domain reads EAGVAQSPRYKIIEKRQSVAFWCNPISGHATLYWYQQILGQGPKLLIQFQNNGVVDDSQLPKDRFSAERLKGVDSTLKIQPAKLEDSAVYLCASSLGGGGTYSTDTQYFGPGTRLTVL.

The rearrangement uses TRBV28 and TRBJ1-4; 8 bases map to TRBD1. Germline CDR1 and CDR2: MDHEN and SYDVKM. The J segment lost 7 bases and the V segment lost 6 bases, leaving 7 bases of the junction unmatched. The CDR3 length is 14 residues. In DNA, the CDR3 is TGTGCCAGCAGCCTCCAGGGACAGGTTGAAAAACTGTTTTTT. It is translated as CASSLQGQVEKLFF.

V gene TRBV30 combines with J gene TRBJ1-1, with no clear D. The CDR3 totals 13 residues. CDR1 is GTSNPN, CDR2 SVGIG, per germline (reference sequence). Trimming took 5 bases from V and 3 from J, leaving 13 bases between them. The CDR3 nucleotides are TGTGCCTGGTCCTTCGGTGCACACACTGAAGCTTTCTTT. It specifies CAWSFGAHTEAFF.

This chain connects TRBV9 to TRBJ2-1, with unresolved D. The germline V and J ends were trimmed by 5 bases and 5 bases, with 2 bases remaining between them. Per germline, CDR1 SGDLS and CDR2 YYNGEE. The CDR3 totals 10 residues. The DNA for the CDR3 is TGTGCCAGCAGTAACAATGAGCAGTTCTTC. Encoded protein: CASSNNEQFF.

The V and J genes are TRBV19 and TRBJ1-2, with D possibly TRBD1 on 5 matching bases. CDR3 length equals 15 residues. The germline V gene has CDR1 LNHDA and CDR2 SQIVND (reference sequence). The V end was cut by 1 base, the J end by 8 bases, with 17 bases between. The CDR3 DNA follows: TGTGCCAGTAGTATAGGGTGGGGACCCCAAACGGGCTACACCTTC. This encodes CASSIGWGPQTGYTF.

The chain combines TRBV5-1 with TRBJ2-7, with 7 bases matching TRBD2. The CDR3 sequence is 18 residues long. J was trimmed by 0 bases and V by 3 bases; bases with no gene match: 15. CDR1 is SGHRS and CDR2 is YFSETQ in the germline V gene. CDR3 nucleotide sequence: TGCGCCAGCAGCTCCTATGGCCAAACCCGGGACTACTCCTACGAGCAGTACTTC. Translated: CASSSYGQTRDYSYEQYF.

The genes are TRBV9 and TRBJ2-7, with 7 bases lining up with TRBD1. Losses at the gene ends were 3 bases for V and 6 bases for J; bases not matched to a gene: 6. The CDR3 is 13 amino acids. CDR1 SGDLS and CDR2 YYNGEE come from the germline V gene. CDR3 in DNA: TGTGCCAGCAGCGGAAGACAGGGTGGCGAGCAGTACTTC. Protein: CASSGRQGGEQYF.